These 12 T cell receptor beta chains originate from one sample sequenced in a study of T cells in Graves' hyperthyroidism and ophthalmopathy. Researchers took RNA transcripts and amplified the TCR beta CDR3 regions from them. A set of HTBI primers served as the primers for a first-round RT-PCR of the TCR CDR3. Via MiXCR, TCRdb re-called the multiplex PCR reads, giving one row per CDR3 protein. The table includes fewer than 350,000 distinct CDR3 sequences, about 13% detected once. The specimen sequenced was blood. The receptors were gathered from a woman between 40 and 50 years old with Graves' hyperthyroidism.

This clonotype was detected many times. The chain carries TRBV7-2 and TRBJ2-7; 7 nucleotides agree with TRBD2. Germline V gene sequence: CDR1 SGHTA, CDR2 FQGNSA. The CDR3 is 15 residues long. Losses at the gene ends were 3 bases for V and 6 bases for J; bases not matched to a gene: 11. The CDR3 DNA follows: TGTGCCAGCAGCTTTTCGGGCGGGAGTTCATCCGAGCAGTACTTC. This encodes CASSFSGGSSSEQYF.

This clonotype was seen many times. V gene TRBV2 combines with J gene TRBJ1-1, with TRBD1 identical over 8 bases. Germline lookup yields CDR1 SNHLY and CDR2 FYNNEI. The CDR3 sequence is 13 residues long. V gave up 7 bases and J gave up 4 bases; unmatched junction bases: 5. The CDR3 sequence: CASNGQGVTEAFF. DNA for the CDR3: TGTGCCAGCAATGGACAGGGAGTCACTGAAGCTTTCTTT. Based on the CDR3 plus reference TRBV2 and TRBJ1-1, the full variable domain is EPEVTQTPSHQVTQMGQEVILRCVPISNHLYFYWYRQILGQKVEFLVSFYNNEISEKSEIFDDQFSVERPDGSNFTLKIRSTKLEDSAMYFCASNGQGVTEAFFGQGTRLTVV.

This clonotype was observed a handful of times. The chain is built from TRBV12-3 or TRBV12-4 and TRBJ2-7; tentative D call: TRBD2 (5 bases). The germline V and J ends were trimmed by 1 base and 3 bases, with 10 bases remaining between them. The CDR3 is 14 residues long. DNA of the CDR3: TGTGCCAGCAGTTTAGGAGCGGAAGACTACGAGCAGTACTTC. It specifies CASSLGAEDYEQYF.

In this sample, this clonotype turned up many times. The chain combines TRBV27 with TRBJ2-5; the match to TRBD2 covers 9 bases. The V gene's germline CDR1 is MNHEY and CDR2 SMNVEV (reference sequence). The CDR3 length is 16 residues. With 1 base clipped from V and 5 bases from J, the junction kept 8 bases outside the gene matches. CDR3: CASSLYRSGSQETQYF. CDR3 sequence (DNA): TGTGCCAGCAGTTTATACCGTAGCGGGAGTCAGGAGACCCAGTACTTC.

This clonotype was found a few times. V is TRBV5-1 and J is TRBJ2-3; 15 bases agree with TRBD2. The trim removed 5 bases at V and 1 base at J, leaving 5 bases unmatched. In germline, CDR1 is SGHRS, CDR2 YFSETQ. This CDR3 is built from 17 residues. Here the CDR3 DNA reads TGCGCCAGCAGGGGACTAGCGGGAGGAGGAGGCACAGATACGCAGTATTTT. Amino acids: CASRGLAGGGGTDTQYF.

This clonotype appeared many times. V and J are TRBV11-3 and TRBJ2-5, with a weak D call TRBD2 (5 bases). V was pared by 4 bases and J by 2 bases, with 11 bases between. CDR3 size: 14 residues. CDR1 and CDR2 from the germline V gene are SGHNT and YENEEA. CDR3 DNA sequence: TGTGCCAGCAGCTCCGGGGTTCAACAAGAGACCCAGTACTTC. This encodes CASSSGVQQETQYF. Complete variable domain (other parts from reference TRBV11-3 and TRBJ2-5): EAGVVQSPRYKIIEKKQPVAFWCNPISGHNTLYWYLQNLGQGPELLIRYENEEAVDDSQLPKDRFSAERLKGVDSTLKIQPAELGDSAVYLCASSSGVQQETQYFGPGTRLLVL.

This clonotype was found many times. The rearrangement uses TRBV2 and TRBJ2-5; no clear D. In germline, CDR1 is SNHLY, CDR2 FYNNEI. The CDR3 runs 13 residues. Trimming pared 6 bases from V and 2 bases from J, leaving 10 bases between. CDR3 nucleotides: TGTGCCAGCAGCTACGGGCTTCAAGAGACCCAGTACTTC. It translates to CASSYGLQETQYF.

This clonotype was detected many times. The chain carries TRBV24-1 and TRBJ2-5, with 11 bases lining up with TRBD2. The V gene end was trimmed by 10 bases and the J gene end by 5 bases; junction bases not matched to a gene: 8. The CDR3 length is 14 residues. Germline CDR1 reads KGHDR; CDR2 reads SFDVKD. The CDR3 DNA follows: TGTGCCACACAGACTAGCGGGATCGGGGAGACCCAGTACTTC. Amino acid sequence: CATQTSGIGETQYF.

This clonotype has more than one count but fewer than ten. CDR3 residues: CASADNTASGNTIYF. The CDR3 DNA is TGTGCCAGCGCCGACAACACCGCCTCTGGAAACACCATATATTTT. The chain carries TRBV18 and TRBJ1-3; unclear D gene. CDR3 length: 15 amino acids. V lost 8 bases and J lost 0, with 14 bases in between. The germline gives CDR1 KGHSH, CDR2 LQKENI.

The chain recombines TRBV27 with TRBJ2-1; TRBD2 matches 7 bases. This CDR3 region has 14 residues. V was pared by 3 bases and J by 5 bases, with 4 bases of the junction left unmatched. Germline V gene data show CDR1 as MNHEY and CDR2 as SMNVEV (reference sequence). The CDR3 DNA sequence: TGTGCCAGCAGTTTCGGCGGGAGTCACAATGAGCAGTTCTTC. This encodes CASSFGGSHNEQFF.

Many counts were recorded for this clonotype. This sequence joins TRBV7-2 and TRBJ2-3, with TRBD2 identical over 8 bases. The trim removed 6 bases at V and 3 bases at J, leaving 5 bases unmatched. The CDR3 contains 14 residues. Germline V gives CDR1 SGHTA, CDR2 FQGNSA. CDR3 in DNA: TGTGCCAGCAGGGCGGGAGGCCTTACAGATACGCAGTATTTT. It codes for CASRAGGLTDTQYF.

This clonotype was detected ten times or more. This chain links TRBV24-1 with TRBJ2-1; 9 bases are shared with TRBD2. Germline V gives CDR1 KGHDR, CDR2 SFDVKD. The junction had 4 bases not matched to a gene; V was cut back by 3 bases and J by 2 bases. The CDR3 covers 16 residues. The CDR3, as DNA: TGTGCCACCAGTGATCGGACTAGCGTGACCTACAATGAGCAGTTCTTC. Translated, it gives CATSDRTSVTYNEQFF.